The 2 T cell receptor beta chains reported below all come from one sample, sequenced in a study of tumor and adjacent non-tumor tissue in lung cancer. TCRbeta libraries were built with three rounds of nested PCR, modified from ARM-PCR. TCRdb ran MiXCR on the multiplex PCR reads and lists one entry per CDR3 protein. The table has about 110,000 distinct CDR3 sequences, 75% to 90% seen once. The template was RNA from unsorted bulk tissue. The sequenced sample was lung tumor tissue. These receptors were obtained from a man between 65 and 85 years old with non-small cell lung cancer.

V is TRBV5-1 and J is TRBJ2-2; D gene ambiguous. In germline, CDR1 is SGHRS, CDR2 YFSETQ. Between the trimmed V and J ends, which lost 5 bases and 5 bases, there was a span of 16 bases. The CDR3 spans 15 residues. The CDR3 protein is CASRLMALDTGELFF. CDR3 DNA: TGCGCCAGCAGATTGATGGCTCTCGATACCGGGGAGCTGTTTTTT.

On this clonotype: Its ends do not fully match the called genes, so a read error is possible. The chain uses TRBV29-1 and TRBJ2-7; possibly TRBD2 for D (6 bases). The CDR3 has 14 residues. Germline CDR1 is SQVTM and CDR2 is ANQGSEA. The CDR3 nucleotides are TGCAGTATTGAAAGGGCGGGACCGACCTACGTGCAGTACTTC. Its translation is CSIERAGPTYVQYF.